This T cell receptor (beta chain) appears in the sequencing data of a study of monozygotic twins with inflammatory bowel disease. Study results and limitations: None of the different T cell subtypes could be distinguished from one another.

TCRdb re-called the 5' RACE reads, yielding one record per CDR3 amino acid sequence without DNA. Recorded for this sample: more than 300,000 distinct CDR3 sequences. Of note for this clonotype: The antigen remains unidentified.

Sequencing was done on a sample of blood. The origin of this receptor is a human donor with ulcerative colitis or Crohn's disease, or a healthy co-twin of an affected twin (not recorded which).

CDR3 region: CASSQKEGGNYEQYF. The rearrangement uses TRBV4-3 and TRBJ2-7; absent DNA, TCRdb's TRBD1 call cannot be checked. In germline, CDR1 is LGHNA, CDR2 YSLEER. The CDR3 totals 15 residues.